The 13 T cell receptor beta chains given below trace back to one sample, sequenced in a study of graft-versus-host responses after intestinal transplantation. Sequenced by immunoSEQ multiplex PCR; TCRdb stores in-frame clones only, minus some. The table has more than 85,000 clones, roughly 90% seen once. These receptors' antigens are unknown. The source was unstimulated CD8+ T cells sorted from spleen or lymph node cells, collected before transplant. These receptors were collected from a human donor who was the organ donor for an intestinal transplant.

This clone was observed once. CDR3 loop: CASSLGGSFNEKLFF. The CDR3 nucleotides read TGTGCCAGCAGTTTAGGGGGGTCTTTTAATGAAAAACTGTTTTTT. The chain couples TRBV28 to TRBJ1-4, with a weak D call TRBD1 (5 bases). In germline, CDR1 is MDHEN, CDR2 SYDVKM. Trimming removed 2 bases from V and 4 bases from J, with 11 bases in between. This CDR3 is 15 amino acids long.

V usage is TRBV5-1 and J usage is TRBJ2-7; TRBD2 might be the D (5 bases). The CDR3 loop spans 14 amino acids. Germline CDR1 reads SGHRS; CDR2 reads YFSETQ. V gave up 2 bases and J gave up 3 bases, with 12 bases separating them. The CDR3 DNA is TGCGCCAGCAGCTTCGGCGCGGGTATCTACGAGCAGTACTTC. Protein: CASSFGAGIYEQYF.

The rearrangement links TRBV11-2 to TRBJ1-2, with 7 nucleotides matching TRBD1. The germline gives CDR1 SGHAT, CDR2 FQNNGV. Losses at the gene ends were 4 bases for V and 8 bases for J; bases not matched to a gene: 4. This CDR3 region has 12 residues. CDR3 region: CASSSNRGGYTF. The DNA for the CDR3 is TGTGCCAGCAGCTCCAACAGGGGAGGCTACACCTTC.

CDR3 bases: TGTGCCAGCAGAGACGTCTTGGGAGGGAGTACTGAAGCTTTCTTT. Its protein is CASRDVLGGSTEAFF. The rearrangement uses TRBV6-1 and TRBJ1-1; no definite D call. V was clipped by 6 bases and J by 5 bases, with 19 bases between them. The germline V gene encodes CDR1 MNHNS and CDR2 SASEGT. The CDR3 is 15 amino acids.

This chain links TRBV14 with TRBJ1-2; no reliable D call. The germline gives CDR1 SGHDN, CDR2 FVKESK. This CDR3 has 14 amino acids. The V end lost 0 bases, the J end lost 7 bases, and 12 bases lay between the germline ends. CDR3 sequence: CASSQERVSRGYTF. DNA for the CDR3: TGTGCCAGCAGCCAAGAGCGGGTCTCGCGTGGCTACACCTTC.

The chain couples TRBV13 to TRBJ1-1, with TRBD1 as a possible D gene (6 bases). V dropped 1 base and J dropped 1 base, with 22 bases sitting between them. The CDR3 spans 19 residues. Germline lookup yields CDR1 PRHDT and CDR2 FYEKMQ (reference sequence). CDR3 coding DNA: TGTGCCAGCAGCTTAGATCTACACTTACCGGGACACGGGAACACTGAAGCTTTCTTT. This translates into CASSLDLHLPGHGNTEAFF.

V is TRBV28 and J is TRBJ1-1; possibly TRBD1 for D (6 bases). V gave up 0 bases and J gave up 5 bases, with 19 bases separating them. Germline V gene lookup returns CDR1 MDHEN and CDR2 SYDVKM. This CDR3 has 17 amino acids. The CDR3 nucleotides read TGTGCCAGCAGTTTATGGGGGGCGATAAGGAGAAAGACTGAAGCTTTCTTT. Its translation: CASSLWGAIRRKTEAFF.

CDR3 bases: TGTGCCAGCGGGCAGGGACAGACCTACAATGAGCAGTTCTTC. It yields the protein CASGQGQTYNEQFF. This chain connects TRBV14 to TRBJ2-1; 7 bases match TRBD1. The CDR3 covers 14 residues. Germline V gene sequence: CDR1 SGHDN, CDR2 FVKESK. With V trimmed by 8 bases and J by 2 bases, 6 bases remained unmatched.

V usage is TRBV5-1 and J usage is TRBJ2-1; 7 positions agree with TRBD2. CDR3 length: 15 residues. Losses at the gene ends were 2 bases for V and 0 bases for J; bases not matched to a gene: 2. The germline gives CDR1 SGHRS, CDR2 YFSETQ. CDR3 region: CASSLGTISYNEQFF. The CDR3 nucleotides are TGCGCCAGCAGCTTAGGGACTATCTCCTACAATGAGCAGTTCTTC.

The chain links TRBV28 to TRBJ2-1; 9 positions match TRBD2. The CDR3 runs 16 residues. Germline V gene sequence: CDR1 MDHEN, CDR2 SYDVKM. The junction had 15 bases not matched to a gene; V was cut back by 6 bases and J by 9 bases. The CDR3 region has the DNA TGTGCCAGCAGATATAGCGGGAGTAGTTTAGTACGTGAGCAGTTCTTC. Amino acids: CASRYSGSSLVREQFF.

The chain employs TRBV27 and TRBJ2-7; TRBD1 agrees at 7 bases. This CDR3 is built from 14 residues. From germline, CDR1 is MNHEY and CDR2 SMNVEV (reference sequence). V gave up 5 bases and J gave up 0 bases; unmatched junction bases: 4. CDR3 in amino acids: CASSKTGPSYEQYF. The CDR3 DNA reads as TGTGCCAGCAGTAAGACAGGGCCCTCCTACGAGCAGTACTTC.

The chain combines TRBV6-5 with TRBJ1-5; TRBD1 matches at 7 bases. The J segment lost 6 bases and the V segment lost 6 bases, leaving 8 bases of the junction unmatched. Germline loops: CDR1 MNHEY, CDR2 SVGAGI. CDR3 size: 14 residues. The CDR3 bases are TGTGCCAGCAGCCCCACAGGGGAAGGTCAGCCCCAGCATTTT. It yields the protein CASSPTGEGQPQHF.

The gene calls are TRBV11-2 and TRBJ1-6; TRBD1 is a possible D gene (5 bases). CDR3 length: 16 residues. The V and J ends lost 4 bases and 3 bases respectively, with 13 bases between them. CDR1 and CDR2 from the germline V gene are SGHAT and FQNNGV. In DNA form, the CDR3 reads TGTGCCAGCAGCTCCCATGGGAGGGGCTATAATTCACCCCTCCACTTT. Residues: CASSSHGRGYNSPLHF.